Presented here are 14 T cell receptor beta chains from one specimen sequenced in a study of shared clonotypes between healthy human individuals. The repertoire was sequenced with immunoSEQ multiplex PCR; TCRdb's copy has only in-frame clones and lacks some. The sample lists roughly 1,000,000 clones; around 78% were seen once. The sequenced sample was memory CD4+ T cells from PBMCs. Subset reported: CD45RA-negative fraction. All receptors derive from a man between 18 and 35 years old in good health. Some clones in this sample may be carry-over from other donors' samples.

The rearrangement joins TRBV27 to TRBJ2-2; TRBD1 matches 7 bases. This CDR3 is built from 14 residues. Germline lookup yields CDR1 MNHEY and CDR2 SMNVEV (reference sequence). Trimming removed 3 bases from V and 4 bases from J; junction bases left unmatched: 2. CDR3 loop: CASSLAGGTGELFF. The CDR3 DNA sequence: TGTGCCAGCAGTTTGGCAGGGGGCACCGGGGAGCTGTTTTTT.

The CDR3 nucleotides read TGCGCCAGCAGCCAAGAAGCGGCCAGGGTTCCCTTGCCCCAGCATTTT. Its translation: CASSQEAARVPLPQHF. This chain uses TRBV4-1 with TRBJ1-5, with TRBD1 as a possible D gene (5 bases). The germline V gene encodes CDR1 MGHRA and CDR2 YSYEKL. The CDR3 is 16 residues long. V was clipped by 0 bases and J by 9 bases, with 18 bases between them.

The rearrangement uses TRBV28 and TRBJ1-5; D not resolved. This CDR3 region has 15 residues. Trimming left V 10 bases short and J 3 bases short, with 19 bases between. Germline CDR1 and CDR2: MDHEN and SYDVKM. CDR3 nucleotide sequence: TGTGCCACCACCCCCGCAAGGTTGTTCAATCAGCCCCAGCATTTT. It codes for CATTPARLFNQPQHF. The whole variable domain, filled in from reference TRBV28 and TRBJ1-5, reads DVKVTQSSRYLVKRTGEKVFLECVQDMDHENMFWYRQDPGLGLRLIYFSYDVKMKEKGDIPEGYSVSREKKERFSLILESASTNQTSMYLCATTPARLFNQPQHFGDGTRLSIL.

On this clone itself: A much larger clonotype is one base distant, so this may be a read error. The chain joins TRBV11-1 to TRBJ1-1; D ambiguous. Trimming shortened V by 1 base and J by 0 bases, and 6 bases separated the two germline ends. CDR1 is SGHAT and CDR2 is FQDESV in the germline V gene (reference sequence). CDR3 length: 14 amino acids. The DNA of the CDR3 is TGTGCCAGCAGCTTAGGGTTACTGAACACTGAAGCTTTCTTT. Protein sequence: CASSLGLLNTEAFF.

There are a few counts of this clone. V is TRBV28 and J is TRBJ1-4; 7 bases map to TRBD1. This CDR3 has 13 residues. Germline V gene lookup returns CDR1 MDHEN and CDR2 SYDVKM. The J segment lost 3 bases and the V segment lost 7 bases, leaving 2 bases of the junction unmatched. The CDR3: CASKGAANEKLFF. CDR3 nucleotides: TGTGCCAGCAAGGGGGCTGCTAATGAAAAACTGTTTTTT.

This clone occurred a few times. The V call is TRBV7-9, the J call TRBJ1-1, with D possibly being TRBD1 (6 bases). V was shortened by 2 bases and J by 4 bases, with 11 bases between the two germline ends. The CDR3 spans 14 residues. Germline CDR1 reads SEHNR; CDR2 reads FQNEAQ (reference sequence). The CDR3, as DNA: TGTGCCAGCAGCTTAACGCAAGGGGGCACTGAAGCTTTCTTT. Translation gives CASSLTQGGTEAFF.

This chain links TRBV4-3 with TRBJ2-1, with 9 bases identical to TRBD2. Germline assignment: CDR1 LGHNA and CDR2 YSLEER. This CDR3 has 19 residues. J lost 8 bases, V lost 4 bases, and 21 bases had no gene match. The CDR3 DNA is TGCGCCAGCAGCCGCATTGGGCCCTATGCGGGAGGGGGAGTAGATGAGCAGTTCTTC. This gives the protein CASSRIGPYAGGGVDEQFF.

The chain uses TRBV7-6 and TRBJ2-1; 7 bases match TRBD2. Germline V lookup: CDR1 SGHVS, CDR2 FNYEAQ. This CDR3 region has 14 residues. J lost 6 bases, V lost 6 bases, and 8 bases had no gene match. CDR3 nucleotides: TGTGCCAGCAGTCTCAGGGAGGGTGGCAATGAGCAGTTCTTC. This sequence encodes CASSLREGGNEQFF.

This clone has only one observation. V gene TRBV15 combines with J gene TRBJ2-5; a weak D match, TRBD2 (5 bases). V dropped 0 bases and J dropped 5 bases, with 13 bases sitting between them. Germline CDR1 and CDR2: LNHNV and YYDKDF (reference sequence). The CDR3 runs 15 residues. CDR3 coding DNA: TGTGCCACCAGCAGAGATCGAGACTATTGGGAGACCCAGTACTTC. Translated: CATSRDRDYWETQYF. The variable domain in full, with the rest retrieved from reference TRBV15 and TRBJ2-5, is DAMVIQNPRYQVTQFGKPVTLSCSQTLNHNVMYWYQQKSSQAPKLLFHYYDKDFNNEADTPDNFQSRRPNTSFCFLDIRSPGLGDTAMYLCATSRDRDYWETQYFGPGTRLLVL.

The V and J genes are TRBV28 and TRBJ2-7; D might be TRBD1 or TRBD2, each matching 5 bases. Trimming removed 8 bases at V and 7 bases at J, with 24 bases between. The CDR3 spans 15 residues. Germline V lookup: CDR1 MDHEN, CDR2 SYDVKM. In DNA form, the CDR3 reads TGTGCCAGCGACACCTCAAGGGTCGGGACGGGGGAGCAGTACTTC. It encodes CASDTSRVGTGEQYF.

The chain couples TRBV7-6 to TRBJ2-7; D uncertain. Trimming stripped 3 bases from V and 0 bases from J, with 9 bases between. The CDR3 contains 14 residues. Looked up from germline, CDR1 is SGHVS and CDR2 is FNYEAQ. The CDR3 region is CASSFWGSSYEQYF. The CDR3 bases are TGTGCCAGCAGCTTTTGGGGTTCCTCCTACGAGCAGTACTTC.

J is TRBJ2-5 and V is TRBV7-9; 8 bases map to TRBD2. Germline V gene lookup returns CDR1 SEHNR and CDR2 FQNEAQ (reference sequence). The CDR3 is 15 residues long. V was clipped by 1 base and J by 5 bases; unmatched bases: 6. The CDR3 DNA reads as TGTGCCAGCAGCTTAGGGGCGGGGGGCACGGAGACCCAGTACTTC. It is translated as CASSLGAGGTETQYF.

The chain couples TRBV5-5 to TRBJ1-4; 7 bases map to TRBD1. The CDR3 is 16 amino acids. Germline V CDR1 and CDR2: SGHKS, YYEKEE (reference sequence). V shed 1 base and J 7 bases; nucleotides not matched to a gene: 10. CDR3 sequence: CASSLTQGIRVEKLFF. DNA of the CDR3: TGTGCCAGCAGCTTGACACAGGGGATCAGAGTTGAAAAACTGTTTTTT.

The gene calls are TRBV6-1 and TRBJ2-7, with 14 bases that match TRBD2. V lost 4 bases to trimming and J lost 3 bases; unmatched junction nucleotides: 11. The CDR3 is made up of 18 amino acids. CDR1 and CDR2 from the germline V gene are MNHNS and SASEGT. The CDR3: CASSVETGTSGSVYEQYF. The CDR3 DNA is TGTGCCAGCAGTGTCGAAACAGGGACTAGCGGGAGTGTCTACGAGCAGTACTTC.